The subject of this entry is one TCR beta chain. The target of this receptor is not known. Base quality data are lacking; no much larger clone is found one base away. In the prospective study, participants were about 18 to 95 years old, resided in about two dozen geographic areas of the United States, and were enrolled through a virtual design. Cohort assignment in the prospective study relied on participant-reported clinical history from a screening survey and a study questionnaire. ImmuneRACE Cohort 3 recovered participants were defined by two consecutive negative NP/OP PCR tests, healthcare professional clearance, or symptom resolution. Each participant in the prospective study had whole blood, serum and a nasopharyngeal or oropharyngeal swab collected by mobile phlebotomists. Prospective study participants could optionally give additional blood draws and questionnaires over a roughly 2-month period. Before DNA extraction, prospective study blood samples were shipped either frozen or at room temperature.

The sample originates from a study of blood T cell repertoires in COVID-19 (dated by TCRdb to 2020 to 2022). About the study as a whole: The collaborator samples originated in the United States, Italy and Spain and spanned the acute and convalescent phases of COVID-19. Where HLA class I and class II types were available, the types were taken from metadata supplied by the sample provider, not from assay-based typing. Sample metadata almost always included a de-identified subject ID, COVID-19 status, age in years and sex. The repertoires were released in a freely available public database intended as a resource for research on the immune response to SARS-CoV-2. The prospective study material was composed of cDNA or gDNA derived from T cells, B-cell-depleted T cells, or PBMCs. The dataset comprised deeply sampled blood TCRbeta repertoires from subjects exposed to, actively infected with, or recovered from COVID-19. Samples came from the ongoing ImmuneRACE study (first 160 participants) plus 1,254 subjects from 6 global collaborators. Results and caveats for the whole study, not just this receptor: How much clinical and demographic metadata was included differed by source and by participant, and the metadata was provided uncurated.

TCRbeta CDR3 regions were amplified from genomic DNA using the immunoSEQ Assay, a bias-controlled multiplex PCR. As for the authors' bioinformatics: The number of nucleated cells in each sample was estimated by amplification of reference gene primers within the assay. Sequence reads were collapsed and filtered to measure the absolute abundance of every unique TCRbeta CDR3 rearrangement. For each sample, productive Simpson clonality was calculated as the square root of Simpson's diversity index over productive rearrangements. TCRdb carries this immuneACCESS record with in-frame sequences only. Its versions omit some clonotypes, under half of them owing to an unresolved V gene in the studies checked, with the rest unexplained. V, J and clone size are taken as reported in that table, and D and trimming were inferred from the DNA itself. This sample has about 140,000 clones in its table, and around 87% of those were observed once. Jointly, the top ten make up 10% to 12% of the sample.

This clonotype was obtained from a man aged 55-75 years who had recovered from COVID-19. The source material was PBMCs or T cells enriched from blood (not recorded which).

The CDR3 region: CSVDGRTSGSYNEQFF. The sequenced DNA: TGCAGCGTTGATGGGCGGACTAGTGGGTCCTACAATGAGCAGTTCTTC. The V gene is TRBV29-1 and the J gene is TRBJ2-1, with 7 bases aligning to TRBD2. Counted from cysteine to phenylalanine, this CDR3 has 16 amino acids. Here the CDR3 DNA is all that survives: 48 bases in frame from base 1. Via the germline V gene, CDR1 is SQVTM and CDR2 ANQGSEA. For this chain, trimming is 3 bases at the V end and 1 base at the J end, and the number of junction bases without a gene match is 9.